Each of the 31 T cell receptor beta chains below was sequenced from the same sample in a study of T cells in Graves' hyperthyroidism and ophthalmopathy. Amplified TCR beta CDR3 regions came from RNA transcripts. The HTBI primer set drove a first-round RT-PCR of the TCR CDR3. MiXCR, run by TCRdb on the multiplex PCR reads, gives a single entry per CDR3 protein. The data hold more than 600,000 distinct CDR3 sequences, with over 15% observed a single time. The sample taken for sequencing was blood. The source is a man younger than 35 with Graves' hyperthyroidism.

V gene TRBV14 combines with J gene TRBJ2-1, with TRBD2 matching over 13 bases. CDR3 length: 18 residues. Per germline, CDR1 SGHDN and CDR2 FVKESK. The ends lost 6 bases at V and 2 bases at J; junction bases unmatched: 10. This CDR3 reads CASSPVQTSGRTYNEQFF. CDR3 bases: TGTGCCAGCAGTCCCGTCCAGACTAGCGGGAGGACCTACAATGAGCAGTTCTTC.

This clonotype was picked up a small number of times. The chain uses TRBV6-1 and TRBJ2-4, with D possibly matching TRBD1 (6 bases). From germline, CDR1 is MNHNS and CDR2 SASEGT. The CDR3 is made up of 12 amino acids. V was clipped by 2 bases and J by 9 bases, with 8 bases between them. This CDR3 reads CASSERGGIQYF. The CDR3 region has the DNA TGTGCCAGCAGTGAACGAGGGGGCATTCAGTACTTC.

The genes are TRBV2 and TRBJ2-7; D possibly matches TRBD1 or TRBD2 (5 bases each). Germline loops: CDR1 SNHLY, CDR2 FYNNEI. This CDR3 is 13 amino acids long. V was shortened by 8 bases and J by 1 base, with 12 bases between the two germline ends. This chain's CDR3 is CASGTRRSYEQYF. CDR3 bases: TGTGCCAGCGGGACCCGCAGGTCCTACGAGCAGTACTTC.

This clonotype occurred many times. The rearrangement links TRBV28 to TRBJ1-6, with 8 bases matching TRBD1. Germline CDR1 and CDR2: MDHEN and SYDVKM. V was clipped by 5 bases and J by 9 bases; unmatched bases: 9. The CDR3 has 15 residues. CDR3 region: CASSPSGTGFSPLHF. The CDR3 DNA is TGTGCCAGCAGTCCCTCCGGGACAGGTTTTTCACCCCTCCACTTT.

This clonotype was detected ten times or more. This chain links TRBV6-2 or TRBV6-3 with TRBJ2-7; no reliable D call. V gave up 2 bases and J gave up 0 bases, with 8 bases separating them. The CDR3 is 14 amino acids. The germline V gene encodes CDR1 MNHEY and CDR2 SVGEGT. CDR3 bases: TGTGCCAGCAGTTACGCCAGGAGCTCCTACGAGCAGTACTTC. Its protein is CASSYARSSYEQYF.

The chain combines TRBV28 with TRBJ2-1, with TRBD2 matching 7 bases. This CDR3 is 14 amino acids long. Germline values: CDR1 MDHEN, CDR2 SYDVKM. V lost 1 base and J lost 8; bases outside the gene matches: 5. CDR3 nucleotides: TGTGCCAGCAGTTTATCCGGGACTATGCATGAGCAGTTCTTC. Its protein product is CASSLSGTMHEQFF.

This clonotype turned up a few times. This chain's CDR3 is CATSDYLGQETQYF. The CDR3 DNA is TGTGCCACCAGTGATTACTTGGGGCAAGAGACCCAGTACTTC. The chain links TRBV24-1 to TRBJ2-5; no definite D call. CDR1 and CDR2 (germline): KGHDR, SFDVKD. The CDR3 covers 14 residues. Trimming stripped 2 bases from V and 2 bases from J, with 8 bases between.

This clonotype was recorded at least ten times. The chain combines TRBV20-1 with TRBJ2-3, with 8 bases lining up with TRBD2. Trimming removed 4 bases from V and 4 bases from J; junction bases left unmatched: 7. Germline V gene sequence: CDR1 DFQATT, CDR2 SNEGSKA (reference sequence). The CDR3 spans 14 residues. The CDR3 nucleotides read TGCAGTGCTAATTTCGGGAGGGACGCAGATACGCAGTATTTT. It codes for CSANFGRDADTQYF.

This clonotype was detected ten times or more. This chain joins TRBV20-1 and TRBJ1-2; 7 positions agree with TRBD1. Per the germline V gene, CDR1 is DFQATT and CDR2 is SNEGSKA (reference sequence). Trimming took 6 bases from V and 4 from J; bases not matched to a gene: 11. The CDR3 has 14 amino acids. The CDR3 nucleotides are TGCAGTGCCCGAGAGGGGGCGCGGCCCTATGGCTACACCTTC. Translating gives CSAREGARPYGYTF.

This clonotype occurred many times. V and J are TRBV28 and TRBJ2-5; 12 nucleotides align to TRBD2. CDR1 is MDHEN, CDR2 SYDVKM, per germline. The CDR3 has 15 residues. J gave up 4 bases and V 7 bases, and 7 bases lay outside the gene matches. The CDR3 DNA reads TGTGCCAGCACCAGACTAGCGGGAGAAGGAGAGACCCAGTACTTC. Its translation is CASTRLAGEGETQYF.

The sample holds a few counts of this clonotype. The chain employs TRBV7-9 and TRBJ1-2; D gene uncertain. This CDR3 is 13 amino acids long. Deletions cut 1 base from V and 6 bases from J, with 9 bases between. Germline V lookup: CDR1 SEHNR, CDR2 FQNEAQ (reference sequence). CDR3 sequence (DNA): TGTGCCAGCAGCTTAGGAGGGTTGGATGGCTACACCTTC. Residues: CASSLGGLDGYTF.

This clonotype was detected only a few times. This rearrangement joins TRBV28 to TRBJ1-5; tentative D call: TRBD1 (6 bases). Trimming cost V 7 bases and J 3 bases, with 13 bases left between them. CDR1 is MDHEN, CDR2 SYDVKM, per germline. The CDR3 spans 14 residues. CDR3 nucleotide sequence: TGTGCCAGCATCCGCCGACAGGTCAATCAGCCCCAGCATTTT. This codes for CASIRRQVNQPQHF.

In this sample, this clonotype turned up many times. The chain uses TRBV2 and TRBJ2-1; TRBD2 matches 8 bases. The CDR3 has 15 amino acids. CDR1 and CDR2 (germline): SNHLY, FYNNEI. The ends lost 8 bases at V and 5 bases at J; junction bases unmatched: 11. The CDR3 region is CASHRGGRTNNEQFF. For the CDR3, the DNA is TGTGCCAGCCACCGCGGCGGGAGGACCAACAATGAGCAGTTCTTC.

V usage is TRBV11-2 and J usage is TRBJ2-7; D perhaps matches TRBD2 (6 bases). The germline V and J ends were trimmed by 2 bases and 3 bases, with 11 bases remaining between them. Germline V CDR1 and CDR2: SGHAT, FQNNGV. This CDR3 region has 14 residues. The CDR3: CASSLTGEVYEQYF. In DNA, the CDR3 is TGTGCCAGCAGCTTAACGGGAGAGGTCTACGAGCAGTACTTC.

As for this clonotype: At one boundary the junction diverges from the germline segment, which might be a read error. The J gene is TRBJ2-1, the V gene TRBV10-3; 9 positions match TRBD2. In germline, CDR1 is ENHRY, CDR2 SYGVKD. This CDR3 has 15 residues. The CDR3 bases are TGTGCCATCAGTGGGGGGACTAGCTCCCACAATGAGCAGTTCTTC. Residues: CAISGGTSSHNEQFF.

This clonotype was counted at least ten times. The V gene is TRBV28, the J gene TRBJ1-1; maybe TRBD1 (5 bases). CDR3 size: 15 residues. CDR1 is MDHEN, CDR2 SYDVKM, per germline. The V and J ends lost 3 bases and 8 bases respectively, with 19 bases between them. This CDR3 is CASSLGGLTPVEAFF. The CDR3 nucleotides read TGTGCCAGCAGTTTGGGGGGACTCACCCCTGTAGAAGCTTTCTTT.

This clonotype was seen more than once but under ten times. V gene TRBV12-3 or TRBV12-4 combines with J gene TRBJ2-7; D is ambiguous. The CDR3 covers 15 residues. V was shortened by 5 bases and J by 2 bases, with 16 bases between the two germline ends. The CDR3 protein is CASSRRGTTPYEQYF. The CDR3 bases are TGTGCCAGCAGTCGCCGCGGTACCACGCCCTACGAGCAGTACTTC.

This chain uses TRBV6-2 or TRBV6-3 with TRBJ2-6; D is undetermined. V lost 0 bases and J 0 bases, leaving 6 bases between the germline ends. There are 16 residues in the CDR3. Germline lookup yields CDR1 MNHEY and CDR2 SVGEGT. CDR3 in amino acids: CASSYSEGSGANVLTF. The CDR3 DNA sequence: TGTGCCAGCAGTTACTCGGAAGGCTCTGGGGCCAACGTCCTGACTTTC.

This clonotype showed up many times. The chain recombines TRBV12-3 or TRBV12-4 with TRBJ1-4; 8 bases fit TRBD1. After removal of 6 bases from V and 8 bases from J, the junction contained 8 bases not matched to a gene. This CDR3 region has 14 residues. The CDR3 spells CASSLGQGREKLFF. CDR3 in DNA: TGTGCCAGCAGCCTAGGACAGGGACGGGAAAAACTGTTTTTT.

This clonotype was found many times. The chain carries TRBV12-3 or TRBV12-4 and TRBJ1-4, with D possibly TRBD1 on 6 matching bases. The CDR3 spans 14 residues. V gave up 7 bases and J gave up 5 bases, with 14 bases separating them. The CDR3 is CASKVGGANEKLFF. The CDR3 nucleotides read TGTGCCAGCAAGGTTGGGGGCGCGAATGAAAAACTGTTTTTT.

This clonotype appeared many times. The chain combines TRBV27 with TRBJ1-6; possible D gene TRBD1, 6 bases. The germline CDR1 and CDR2 sequences are MNHEY and SMNVEV (reference sequence). V gave up 5 bases and J gave up 8 bases, with 19 bases separating them. The CDR3 loop spans 16 amino acids. The CDR3 DNA reads as TGTGCCAGCAGTATCCTCGGGACAAAGGGATATTCACCCCTCCACTTT. Translated: CASSILGTKGYSPLHF.

This clonotype was detected a few times. The chain recombines TRBV5-1 with TRBJ2-5; 9 nucleotides align to TRBD2. Trimming took 0 bases from V and 5 from J; bases not matched to a gene: 5. The CDR3 consists of 15 residues. Germline-derived CDR1 and CDR2 are SGHRS and YFSETQ. The CDR3, as DNA: TGCGCCAGCAGCTTGGTGGTAGCGGGAGCCGAGACCCAGTACTTC. This encodes CASSLVVAGAETQYF.

As to this clonotype: A much larger clone sits a single nucleotide away, making a read error possible. V usage is TRBV24-1 and J usage is TRBJ2-3, with D possibly matching TRBD1 (5 bases). The J call may be wrong; the DNA end is better matched by TRBJ1-5. CDR1 and CDR2 (germline): KGHDR, SFDVKD. The CDR3 consists of 17 residues. The CDR3 coding sequence is TGTGCCACCAGTGACCCCGGGACTAGCGGTAGCACAGATACGCAGCATTTT. This translates into CATSDPGTSGSTDTQHF.

This clonotype came up a few times. The chain uses TRBV7-9 and TRBJ1-6; D is unclear. V was clipped by 4 bases and J by 4 bases, with 17 bases between them. Germline V CDR1 and CDR2: SEHNR, FQNEAQ (reference sequence). This CDR3 is built from 17 residues. This chain's CDR3 is CASSSLEGGVYNSPLHF. CDR3 sequence (DNA): TGTGCCAGCAGCTCACTGGAGGGTGGGGTTTATAATTCACCCCTCCACTTT.

This clonotype was counted at least ten times. The chain couples TRBV6-5 to TRBJ2-3; TRBD2 matches at 7 bases. J gave up 6 bases and V 0 bases, and 12 bases lay outside the gene matches. CDR1 and CDR2 (germline): MNHEY, SVGAGI. The CDR3 extends over 17 amino acids. The CDR3 DNA is TGTGCCAGCAGTTACTCAGGCCAGGGAGGGTTTGGCGATACGCAGTATTTT. This sequence encodes CASSYSGQGGFGDTQYF.

The V and J genes are TRBV6-5 and TRBJ1-4; tentatively, D is TRBD1 (5 bases). V lost 2 bases and J 5 bases, leaving 15 bases between the germline ends. The germline CDR1 and CDR2 sequences are MNHEY and SVGAGI. This CDR3 has 16 residues. CDR3 residues: CASSYVASGENEKLFF. Here the CDR3 DNA reads TGTGCCAGCAGTTACGTTGCCTCGGGGGAAAATGAAAAACTGTTTTTT.

This clonotype was found a few times. The rearrangement links TRBV19 to TRBJ1-6; 10 positions agree with TRBD1. Germline lookup yields CDR1 LNHDA and CDR2 SQIVND (reference sequence). Trimming removed 4 bases from V and 10 bases from J; junction bases left unmatched: 10. The CDR3 sequence is 16 residues long. CDR3 DNA: TGTGCCAGTAGTACACGCCGGGACAGGGGTACCTCACCCCTCCACTTT. Encoded protein: CASSTRRDRGTSPLHF.

The V call is TRBV2, the J call TRBJ1-6; the D gene is possibly TRBD1 (5 bases). The germline V gene encodes CDR1 SNHLY and CDR2 FYNNEI. Trimming took 7 bases from V and 10 from J, leaving 23 bases between them. The CDR3 is 16 residues long. The CDR3 loop is CASINHGGGVRSPLHF. The CDR3 bases are TGTGCCAGCATTAACCACGGGGGGGGGGTTCGCTCACCCCTCCACTTT.

The rearrangement uses TRBV19 and TRBJ2-7; 10 nucleotides align to TRBD2. The CDR3 consists of 16 residues. Per the germline V gene, CDR1 is LNHDA and CDR2 is SQIVND (reference sequence). Trimming removed 5 bases from V and 7 bases from J; junction bases left unmatched: 14. The CDR3 loop reads CASSGSSGTSAREQYF. DNA for the CDR3: TGTGCCAGTAGTGGCTCTTCCGGGACTAGCGCCAGGGAGCAGTACTTC.

This clonotype has ten or more counts. The rearrangement links TRBV20-1 to TRBJ2-1; 11 bases fit TRBD2. V dropped 4 bases and J dropped 6; count of bases not matched to a gene: 5. In germline, CDR1 is DFQATT, CDR2 SNEGSKA (reference sequence). The CDR3 is made up of 14 amino acids. The DNA for the CDR3 is TGCAGTGCTACCCCTAGCGGGAGGCCCAATGAGCAGTTCTTC. This codes for CSATPSGRPNEQFF.

This clonotype has a count of ten or more. The chain couples TRBV12-3 or TRBV12-4 to TRBJ1-4, with D tentatively TRBD1 (6 bases). This CDR3 spans 14 amino acids. Trimming took off 6 bases at V and 12 bases at J, with 20 bases between the two ends. CDR3 nucleotides: TGTGCCAGCAGCCCGGACAGTAACGAGAAGGAACTGTTTTTT. It codes for CASSPDSNEKELFF.